This paragraph covers one T cell receptor (beta chain) sequence. These data originate in a study of blood T cell repertoires in COVID-19. Study summary: The analysed material was cDNA or gDNA that came from T cells, B-cell-depleted T cells, or PBMCs.

Libraries were prepared by immunoSEQ multiplex PCR; TCRdb keeps only in-frame clonotypes and omits some of them. The table lists 200,000 to 300,000 clones, nearly 95% of them singletons. This CDR3 comprises 14 residues. Germline V gene sequence: CDR1 KGHSH, CDR2 LQKENI. V lost 0 bases and J 7 bases, leaving 12 bases between the germline ends. This chain uses TRBV18 with TRBJ1-2; D remains unclear. Sequences were obtained from peripheral blood. This receptor was taken from a man aged 30-40 years with COVID-19, enrolled during active disease. CDR3 bases: TGTGCCAGCTCACCACCGGAAGGGAGACGTGGCTACACCTTC. Translated: CASSPPEGRRGYTF.